Shown below are 26 T cell receptor beta chains from a single sample sequenced in a study of human T cells and chemical hapten exposure. Time point meaning: patch test 2, 6 weeks after DPC sensitization. Treatment specified: therapeutic diphenylcyclopropenone sensitization with weekly scalp DPC. From the RACE reads, TCRdb called clonotypes with MiXCR, one entry per CDR3 protein. This table has 35,000 to 45,000 distinct CDR3 sequences, 8% to 9% appearing once. The specimen comprised whole blood, sampled in connection with sensitization to the hapten diphenylcyclopropenone (DPC). Receptors were obtained from a woman aged 40 to 50 with alopecia areata. Some clones in this sample may be carry-over from other donors' samples.

This clonotype came up many times. The rearrangement links TRBV2 to TRBJ1-4; D is uncertain. CDR1 and CDR2 from the germline V gene are SNHLY and FYNNEI. Trimming removed 8 bases from V and 4 bases from J, with 5 bases in between. The CDR3 has 11 residues. Written as DNA, the CDR3 is TGTGCCAGCGGCATTAATGAAAAACTGTTTTTT. It specifies CASGINEKLFF.

This clonotype appeared many times. The chain carries TRBV6-2 or TRBV6-3 and TRBJ2-3; D unclear. This CDR3 spans 14 amino acids. Trimming took 2 bases from V and 1 from J, leaving 7 bases between them. The germline V gene encodes CDR1 MNHEY and CDR2 SVGEGT. The CDR3 DNA sequence: TGTGCCAGCAGTTACCCCCAGCGCACAGATACGCAGTATTTT. Protein: CASSYPQRTDTQYF.

This clonotype was counted ten times or more. The chain employs TRBV6-1 and TRBJ1-4; no clear D gene. V dropped 7 bases and J dropped 8 bases, with 11 bases sitting between them. The CDR3 covers 12 residues. In germline, CDR1 is MNHNS, CDR2 SASEGT. The CDR3 nucleotides are TGTGCCAGCACCATGTCCTACGAAAAACTGTTTTTT. This codes for CASTMSYEKLFF.

The sample holds many counts of this clonotype. As DNA, the CDR3 is TGTGCCAGCGCCCGAGGCGGCTCGAACACCGGGGAGCTGTTTTTT. This codes for CASARGGSNTGELFF. J is TRBJ2-2 and V is TRBV6-2 or TRBV6-3; D unclear. The CDR3 runs to 15 residues. The germline gives CDR1 MNHEY, CDR2 SVGEGT. Trimming left V 8 bases short and J 0 bases short, with 13 bases between.

This clonotype came up many times. The J gene is TRBJ2-2, the V gene TRBV20-1; D gene unclear. CDR1 and CDR2 (germline): DFQATT, SNEGSKA (reference sequence). The V end was cut by 0 bases, the J end by 4 bases, with 12 bases between. This CDR3 comprises 15 residues. CDR3 region: CSARDNRLSTGELFF. The CDR3 DNA reads as TGCAGTGCTAGAGATAACAGATTATCCACCGGGGAGCTGTTTTTT.

Ten or more counts support this clonotype. The chain couples TRBV20-1 to TRBJ1-1; D not resolved. CDR1 is DFQATT and CDR2 is SNEGSKA in the germline V gene (reference sequence). This CDR3 spans 15 amino acids. With 2 bases removed from V and 1 base from J, the gap between germline ends came to 14 bases. The CDR3 spells CSARSYNRGNTEAFF. For the CDR3, the DNA is TGCAGTGCTAGAAGTTACAACCGGGGGAACACTGAAGCTTTCTTT.

This clonotype was observed at least ten times. CDR3 protein: CASKIGTSSETQYF. The CDR3 DNA follows: TGTGCCAGCAAAATCGGGACTAGCAGTGAGACCCAGTACTTC. This chain links TRBV12-3 or TRBV12-4 with TRBJ2-5, with TRBD2 matching 9 bases. The CDR3 sequence is 14 residues long. After removal of 7 bases from V and 5 bases from J, the junction contained 8 bases not matched to a gene.

This clonotype appeared many times. This chain uses TRBV11-3 with TRBJ2-3, with 7 bases lining up with TRBD1. Per germline, CDR1 SGHNT and CDR2 YENEEA. The CDR3 totals 16 residues. V gave up 5 bases and J gave up 2 bases; unmatched junction bases: 10. CDR3 protein: CASSRGPQGYTDTQYF. CDR3 nucleotides: TGTGCCAGCAGCCGGGGACCACAGGGGTACACAGATACGCAGTATTTT.

This clonotype showed up many times. The chain combines TRBV6-2 or TRBV6-3 with TRBJ1-6; D not certain. CDR3 length equals 15 residues. Germline lookup yields CDR1 MNHEY and CDR2 SVGEGT. Trimming stripped 2 bases from V and 10 bases from J, with 15 bases between. CDR3 sequence (DNA): TGTGCCAGCAGTTACCTGTACAGCAAGAGGTCACCCCTCCACTTT. This gives the protein CASSYLYSKRSPLHF.

The chain has TRBV6-6 and TRBJ1-1; D remains ambiguous. Per germline, CDR1 MNHNY and CDR2 SVGAGI (reference sequence). With 2 bases removed from V and 5 bases from J, the gap between germline ends came to 6 bases. The CDR3 covers 12 residues. The CDR3 spells CASSYAGTEAFF. CDR3 nucleotides: TGTGCCAGCAGTTACGCGGGGACTGAAGCTTTCTTT.

In its sample, this clonotype ranks as medium-sized. The J gene is TRBJ2-1, the V gene TRBV6-2 or TRBV6-3; 9 bases are a match to TRBD2. Germline V gene lookup returns CDR1 MNHEY and CDR2 SVGEGT. This CDR3 spans 15 amino acids. The V segment lost 5 bases and the J segment 0 bases; nucleotides outside the gene matches: 2. The CDR3 reads CASSNSGGSYNEQFF. The DNA for the CDR3 is TGTGCCAGCAGTAATAGCGGGGGCTCCTACAATGAGCAGTTCTTC.

This clonotype was detected many times. The V and J genes are TRBV7-9 and TRBJ2-3; 8 bases are shared with TRBD2. This CDR3 has 17 amino acids. The ends lost 5 bases at V and 2 bases at J; junction bases unmatched: 12. Looked up from germline, CDR1 is SEHNR and CDR2 is FQNEAQ (reference sequence). CDR3 coding DNA: TGTGCCAGCAGCCCAAGGGTCAGCGGGGGAAACACAGATACGCAGTATTTT. Protein product: CASSPRVSGGNTDTQYF.

In this sample, this clonotype turned up many times. The CDR3 DNA reads TGTGCCAGCAACCCCGGGACGTTATTGAACACTGAAGCTTTCTTT. Translated: CASNPGTLLNTEAFF. The gene calls are TRBV7-2 and TRBJ1-1, with D perhaps TRBD1 (5 bases). With 7 bases removed from V and 0 bases from J, the gap between germline ends came to 15 bases. The CDR3 runs to 15 residues. Looked up from germline, CDR1 is SGHTA and CDR2 is FQGNSA.

The table lists this clonotype with a few counts. The chain recombines TRBV6-6 with TRBJ1-5, with 8 bases matching TRBD1. Germline CDR1 MNHNY, CDR2 SVGAGI (reference sequence). The V segment lost 2 bases and the J segment 1 base; nucleotides outside the gene matches: 1. This CDR3 comprises 15 residues. Here the CDR3 reads CASSYTGGSNQPQHF. The CDR3 region has the DNA TGTGCCAGCAGTTACACAGGGGGAAGCAATCAGCCCCAGCATTTT.

The chain joins TRBV12-3 or TRBV12-4 to TRBJ2-3; unclear D gene. Trimming took 3 bases from V and 9 from J, leaving 10 bases between them. This CDR3 region has 12 residues. CDR3 in amino acids: CASSLGIGTQYF. CDR3 in DNA: TGTGCCAGCAGTTTGGGGATAGGGACGCAGTATTTT.

At least ten counts were recorded for this clonotype. V is TRBV7-3 and J is TRBJ2-3; D is undetermined. The CDR3 runs 13 residues. The ends were cut back, 1 base at V and 1 base at J, with 3 bases in the middle. The germline CDR1 and CDR2 sequences are SGHTA and FQGTGA. CDR3 residues: CASSLSRTDTQYF. CDR3 nucleotides: TGTGCCAGCAGCTTAAGCCGCACAGATACGCAGTATTTT.

This clonotype was seen ten or more times. This rearrangement joins TRBV7-2 to TRBJ2-2; D gene unclear. V lost 3 bases and J 4 bases, leaving 6 bases between the germline ends. The V gene's germline CDR1 is SGHTA and CDR2 FQGNSA. This CDR3 spans 13 amino acids. In DNA form, the CDR3 reads TGTGCCAGCAGCTTGAAGGGCACCGGGGAGCTGTTTTTT. Its protein is CASSLKGTGELFF.

This chain uses TRBV7-9 with TRBJ2-2, with TRBD2 matching over 8 bases. The CDR3 runs 14 residues. The V gene end was trimmed by 5 bases and the J gene end by 4 bases; junction bases not matched to a gene: 3. The germline V gene has CDR1 SEHNR and CDR2 FQNEAQ (reference sequence). CDR3 in amino acids: CASSRGLATGELFF. The CDR3 nucleotides are TGTGCCAGCAGCCGCGGACTAGCCACCGGGGAGCTGTTTTTT.

This clonotype was counted ten times or more. V and J are TRBV12-3 or TRBV12-4 and TRBJ2-2; TRBD1 might be the D (5 bases). The germline V and J ends were trimmed by 5 bases and 6 bases, with 7 bases remaining between them. This CDR3 has 12 amino acids. CDR3 sequence reads: CASSDSAGELFF. The CDR3 nucleotides read TGTGCCAGCAGTGACAGTGCCGGGGAGCTGTTTTTT.

This clonotype was observed at least ten times. The DNA of the CDR3 is TGTGCCAGCAGTCCCCGGGCAGGGAAATACAATGAGCAGTTCTTC. As protein: CASSPRAGKYNEQFF. The genes are TRBV6-5 and TRBJ2-1; possibly TRBD1 for D (5 bases). Trimming stripped 5 bases from V and 4 bases from J, with 15 bases between. The CDR3 loop spans 15 amino acids. Germline CDR1 MNHEY, CDR2 SVGAGI.

The chain joins TRBV11-2 to TRBJ1-2, with D hard to call. CDR3 size: 13 residues. The V gene's germline CDR1 is SGHAT and CDR2 FQNNGV. Trimming shortened V by 3 bases and J by 0 bases, and 5 bases separated the two germline ends. CDR3 loop: CASSFNSNYGYTF. CDR3 DNA: TGTGCCAGCAGCTTTAACTCTAACTATGGCTACACCTTC.

This clonotype was recorded many times. V is TRBV6-5 and J is TRBJ2-1; D is perhaps TRBD1 (6 bases). Germline values: CDR1 MNHEY, CDR2 SVGAGI. V gave up 8 bases and J gave up 1 base, with 15 bases separating them. This CDR3 contains 15 residues. The CDR3 region is CASCPARGSYNEQFF. The DNA of the CDR3 is TGTGCCAGCTGCCCTGCGAGGGGGTCCTACAATGAGCAGTTCTTC.

There are many counts of this clonotype. V usage is TRBV9 and J usage is TRBJ2-7; the match to TRBD1 covers 8 bases. Per germline, CDR1 SGDLS and CDR2 YYNGEE. J was trimmed by 4 bases and V by 4 bases; bases with no gene match: 10. This CDR3 is built from 15 residues. CDR3 in amino acids: CASSTRTGIPYEQYF. Here the CDR3 DNA reads TGTGCCAGCAGCACCCGGACAGGGATCCCGTACGAGCAGTACTTC. The variable domain in full, with the rest retrieved from reference TRBV9 and TRBJ2-7, is DSGVTQTPKHLITATGQRVTLRCSPRSGDLSVYWYQQSLDQGLQFLIQYYNGEERAKGNILERFSAQQFPDLHSELNLSSLELGDSALYFCASSTRTGIPYEQYFGPGTRLTVT.

The sample holds many counts of this clonotype. The chain carries TRBV28 and TRBJ2-1; a possible D gene is TRBD1 (5 bases). This CDR3 comprises 14 residues. V gave up 3 bases and J gave up 5 bases, with 11 bases separating them. Germline CDR1 is MDHEN and CDR2 is SYDVKM. The CDR3, as DNA: TGTGCCAGCAGTTTTGAGATGGGGCACAATGAGCAGTTCTTC. It is translated as CASSFEMGHNEQFF.

This clonotype was recorded at least ten times. The J gene is TRBJ2-2, the V gene TRBV5-6; 8 bases match TRBD2. V shed 4 bases and J 3 bases; nucleotides not matched to a gene: 5. CDR1 and CDR2 (germline): SGHDT, YYEEEE. The CDR3 covers 15 residues. The CDR3 bases are TGTGCCAGCAGCACAACTAGCGGATACACCGGGGAGCTGTTTTTT. Its translation: CASSTTSGYTGELFF.

This clonotype came up many times. V is TRBV18 and J is TRBJ1-5; the match to TRBD1 covers 8 bases. V lost 3 bases and J lost 1; bases outside the gene matches: 5. The CDR3 has 16 amino acids. The V gene's germline CDR1 is KGHSH and CDR2 LQKENI. In DNA form, the CDR3 reads TGTGCCAGCTCACCCGATCGACAGGGGAGCAATCAGCCCCAGCATTTT. It translates to CASSPDRQGSNQPQHF.